At least ten counts were recorded for the clone carrying this T cell receptor beta chain. The target antigen is unknown. Caucasian individuals from Russia who were healthy and aged roughly 6 to 95 acted as donors. Primers used in a second PCR of roughly 6 to 11 cycles were a sample-barcoded 5' primer and a J-beta primer mix. TCRdb re-derived calls from the 5' RACE reads in MiXCR, one entry per CDR3 protein. The sample shows some 890,000 distinct CDR3 sequences, roughly 28% of them seen only once. This specimen belongs to a study of blood T cells in healthy people across ages. General study points: Versus aged donors, long-lived donors had higher diversity and more naive CD4+ cells.

Trimming cost V 4 bases and J 7 bases, with 10 bases left between them. The CDR3 has 12 residues. The germline V gene has CDR1 SEHNR and CDR2 FQNEAQ (reference sequence). These data were also reused for a study on T cells of mothers and their children. That report notes: In related and unrelated pairs alike, thymic selection shapes TCR recombination output, with inherited differences minor.

Sample: blood. The TCR was taken from a woman in her thirties or forties in good health. The chain links TRBV7-9 to TRBJ2-5; D call uncertain. The CDR3 spells CASSSDLRTQYF. The CDR3 DNA is TGTGCCAGCAGCTCGGACCTGCGGACCCAGTACTTC. Looking up the rest from reference TRBV7-9 and TRBJ2-5 gives the full variable domain: DTGVSQNPRHKITKRGQNVTFRCDPISEHNRLYWYRQTLGQGPEFLTYFQNEAQLEKSRLLSDRFSAERPKGSFSTLEIQRTEQGDSAMYLCASSSDLRTQYFGPGTRLLVL.